A selection of T cell receptor beta chains follows, all from one sample in a study of CD4+ T cells in melanoma. The method was immunoSEQ multiplex PCR; TCRdb's version includes in-frame clones alone and lacks a portion of them. Of under 20,000 clones detected, approximately 76% appear once; the ten largest clones hold approximately 12%. The sequenced sample was cells from a culture (not recorded whether cultured in vitro). Receptor source: a human donor with melanoma. CDR3s include the opening cysteine and the closing phenylalanine or tryptophan. A D gene is named only where the DNA matches it firmly. Size values are once, few and many counts, or a class for expanded clones, and some rows have none.

j_gene: TRBJ1-6; abundance: few; v_gene: TRBV5-1; len: 13; d_gene: NA; CDR3nt: TGCGCCAGCAGCTTGGGCATTAATTCACCCCTCCACTTT; CDR3aa: CASSLGINSPLHF
j_gene: TRBJ2-7; abundance: few; v_gene: TRBV4-1; len: 16; d_gene: NA; CDR3nt: TGCGCCAGCAGTCGAATAAGGGACGTCAGCTCCTACGAGCAGTACTTC; CDR3aa: CASSRIRDVSSYEQYF
j_gene: TRBJ1-1; abundance: few; v_gene: TRBV10-1; len: 11; d_gene: NA; CDR3nt: TGCGCCACCAGTTGGGACACTGAAGCTTTCTTT; CDR3aa: CATSWDTEAFF
j_gene: TRBJ2-2; abundance: NA; v_gene: TRBV5-1; len: 14; d_gene: NA; CDR3nt: TGCGCCAGCAGCTTGTTGGACAGCACCGGGGAGCTGTTTTTT; CDR3aa: CASSLLDSTGELFF
j_gene: TRBJ1-5; abundance: NA; v_gene: TRBV4-2; len: 16; d_gene: NA; CDR3nt: TGTGCCAGCAGCCCCACCCTGGAGTATAGCAATCAGCCCCAGCATTTT; CDR3aa: CASSPTLEYSNQPQHF
j_gene: TRBJ1-2; abundance: few; v_gene: TRBV7-3; len: 15; d_gene: NA; CDR3nt: TGTGCCAGCAGCTTATTGGGGCGGACAGACTATGGCTACACCTTC; CDR3aa: CASSLLGRTDYGYTF
j_gene: TRBJ2-6; abundance: few; v_gene: TRBV10-1; len: 15; d_gene: NA; CDR3nt: TGCGCCAGCAGTGATGGGGGAACCGGGGCCAACGTCCTGACTTTC; CDR3aa: CASSDGGTGANVLTF
j_gene: TRBJ1-1; abundance: few; v_gene: TRBV5-1; len: 15; d_gene: NA; CDR3nt: TGCGCCAGCAGCTCTACATCGGGGATGAACACTGAAGCTTTCTTT; CDR3aa: CASSSTSGMNTEAFF
j_gene: TRBJ2-7; abundance: few; v_gene: TRBV7-2; len: 13; d_gene: NA; CDR3nt: TGTGCCAGCAGCGGACGTTCGGGGCGGGAGCAGTACTTC; CDR3aa: CASSGRSGREQYF
j_gene: TRBJ1-4; abundance: once; v_gene: TRBV27; len: 14; d_gene: NA; CDR3nt: TGTGCCAGCAGTTCCCAGGGATCCCGTGAAAAACTGTTTTTT; CDR3aa: CASSSQGSREKLFF
j_gene: TRBJ2-2; abundance: NA; v_gene: TRBV29-1; len: 14; d_gene: NA; CDR3nt: TGCAGCGTTGAAGGACCCGCGAACACCGGGGAGCTGTTTTTT; CDR3aa: CSVEGPANTGELFF
j_gene: TRBJ2-3; abundance: NA; v_gene: TRBV5-1; len: 14; d_gene: NA; CDR3nt: TGCGCCAGCACTCGAAGCCGTAACACAGATACGCAGTATTTT; CDR3aa: CASTRSRNTDTQYF
j_gene: TRBJ2-5; abundance: NA; v_gene: TRBV4-1; len: 15; d_gene: NA; CDR3nt: TGCGCCAGCAGCCTTCCTAGGGGGACCGGGGAGACCCAGTACTTC; CDR3aa: CASSLPRGTGETQYF
j_gene: TRBJ2-5; abundance: NA; v_gene: TRBV7-7; len: 13; d_gene: NA; CDR3nt: TGTGCTAGCAGCCAGGGGGGATTGGAGACCCAGTACTTC; CDR3aa: CASSQGGLETQYF
j_gene: TRBJ2-1; abundance: once; v_gene: TRBV23-1; len: 14; d_gene: NA; CDR3nt: TGCGCCAGCAGTGAAACAGGATCCCACGGTGAGCAGTTCTTC; CDR3aa: CASSETGSHGEQFF
j_gene: TRBJ1-1; abundance: NA; v_gene: TRBV6-6; len: 15; d_gene: NA; CDR3nt: TGTGCCAGCAGTTTTCTCTTAGCAGGAGACACTGAAGCTTTCTTT; CDR3aa: CASSFLLAGDTEAFF
j_gene: TRBJ2-5; abundance: NA; v_gene: TRBV5-1; len: 16; d_gene: NA; CDR3nt: TGCGCCAGCAGCTTGGGGTTACATGGGGCGGGAGAGACCCAGTACTTC; CDR3aa: CASSLGLHGAGETQYF
j_gene: TRBJ2-2; abundance: NA; v_gene: TRBV10-2; len: 15; d_gene: TRBD2; CDR3nt: TGCGCCAGCAGTGAACGGGGACTAGCGGGTGGGGAGCTGTTTTTT; CDR3aa: CASSERGLAGGELFF
j_gene: TRBJ2-5; abundance: NA; v_gene: TRBV5-8; len: 15; d_gene: TRBD1; CDR3nt: TGTGCCAGCAGCGGATTTGGACAGGGGGCGGAGACCCAGTACTTC; CDR3aa: CASSGFGQGAETQYF
j_gene: TRBJ2-7; abundance: NA; v_gene: TRBV4-2; len: 16; d_gene: TRBD2; CDR3nt: TGTGCCAGCAGCCAAGATCCTAGCGGGGGGTCCTACGAGCAGTACTTC; CDR3aa: CASSQDPSGGSYEQYF
j_gene: TRBJ1-5; abundance: NA; v_gene: TRBV19; len: 15; d_gene: TRBD1; CDR3nt: TGTGCCAGTATACCGGGACAGGGCGTCTTGCAGCCCCAGCATTTT; CDR3aa: CASIPGQGVLQPQHF
j_gene: TRBJ2-3; abundance: NA; v_gene: TRBV11-3; len: 16; d_gene: NA; CDR3nt: TGTGCCAGCAGTCCCCAAGGCCTGACTAGTACAGATACGCAGTATTTT; CDR3aa: CASSPQGLTSTDTQYF
j_gene: TRBJ2-3; abundance: NA; v_gene: TRBV7-2; len: 15; d_gene: NA; CDR3nt: TGTGCCAGCAGCTTACGGGGACACGCCACAGATACGCAGTATTTT; CDR3aa: CASSLRGHATDTQYF
j_gene: TRBJ1-2; abundance: once; v_gene: TRBV5-4; len: 15; d_gene: TRBD1; CDR3nt: TGTGCCAGCAGCTTGACCGGGACAGGGCTCTATGGCTACACCTTC; CDR3aa: CASSLTGTGLYGYTF
j_gene: TRBJ1-4; abundance: NA; v_gene: TRBV5-8; len: 15; d_gene: NA; CDR3nt: TGTGCCAGCAGCTCCAGGGGTTCAACTAATGAAAAACTGTTTTTT; CDR3aa: CASSSRGSTNEKLFF
j_gene: TRBJ1-5; abundance: NA; v_gene: TRBV5-5; len: 13; d_gene: NA; CDR3nt: TGTGCCAGCAGCTTCCTCCTCTCTCAGCCCCAGCATTTT; CDR3aa: CASSFLLSQPQHF
j_gene: TRBJ2-7; abundance: NA; v_gene: TRBV18; len: 17; d_gene: NA; CDR3nt: TGTGCCAGCTCACCACTTGGTCCGGGACGGCGCGACTACGAGCAGTACTTC; CDR3aa: CASSPLGPGRRDYEQYF
j_gene: TRBJ2-7; abundance: NA; v_gene: TRBV30; len: 15; d_gene: TRBD1; CDR3nt: TGTGCCTGGAGTCCGGACAGGGGTTCCGTTACGAACCAGTACTTC; CDR3aa: CAWSPDRGSVTNQYF
j_gene: TRBJ1-1; abundance: NA; v_gene: TRBV18; len: 14; d_gene: NA; CDR3nt: TGTGCCAGCTCACAACAGGGAAGCGACACTGAAGCTTTCTTT; CDR3aa: CASSQQGSDTEAFF
j_gene: TRBJ1-2; abundance: few; v_gene: TRBV6-5; len: 12; d_gene: NA; CDR3nt: TGTGCCAGCAGTCGGCAGGGGTATGGCTACACCTTC; CDR3aa: CASSRQGYGYTF
j_gene: TRBJ1-3; abundance: NA; v_gene: TRBV19; len: 18; d_gene: NA; CDR3nt: TGTGCCAGTAGTATAGATCCGCGCAGGGTCGACTCTGGAAACACCATATATTTT; CDR3aa: CASSIDPRRVDSGNTIYF
j_gene: TRBJ1-5; abundance: NA; v_gene: TRBV27; len: 15; d_gene: NA; CDR3nt: TGTGCCAGCAGTTTATTATCTACGGTGTATCAGCCCCAGCATTTT; CDR3aa: CASSLLSTVYQPQHF
j_gene: TRBJ1-2; abundance: NA; v_gene: TRBV5-1; len: 16; d_gene: NA; CDR3nt: TGCGCCAGCAGCTTGTTCGACAGGACGTCGCTCTATGGCTACACCTTC; CDR3aa: CASSLFDRTSLYGYTF
j_gene: TRBJ2-2; abundance: NA; v_gene: TRBV30; len: 20; d_gene: TRBD2; CDR3nt: TGTGCCTGGAGTGACCCACCGGGACGGCGACTAGCGGGGGGAAACGGGGAGCTGTTTTTT; CDR3aa: CAWSDPPGRRLAGGNGELFF
j_gene: TRBJ2-3; abundance: NA; v_gene: TRBV19; len: 13; d_gene: TRBD2; CDR3nt: TGTGCCAGTAGGAGGACTAGCGGGGATACGCAGTATTTT; CDR3aa: CASRRTSGDTQYF
j_gene: TRBJ2-5; abundance: once; v_gene: TRBV10-3; len: 11; d_gene: NA; CDR3nt: TGTGCCATCAGCAGCCAAGAGACCCAGTACTTC; CDR3aa: CAISSQETQYF
j_gene: TRBJ2-3; abundance: NA; v_gene: TRBV5-1; len: 20; d_gene: NA; CDR3nt: TGCGCCAGCAGCCGTCTAGTGGACCGTCAGGGGCCTTCTAGCACAGATACGCAGTATTTT; CDR3aa: CASSRLVDRQGPSSTDTQYF
j_gene: TRBJ2-1; abundance: once; v_gene: TRBV13; len: 12; d_gene: NA; CDR3nt: TGTGCCAGCAGCTTTGGAGTTGTGGAGCAGTTCTTC; CDR3aa: CASSFGVVEQFF
j_gene: TRBJ1-6; abundance: NA; v_gene: TRBV9; len: 18; d_gene: NA; CDR3nt: TGTGCCAGCAGCGTAGGTCCCTCATCGAGGTCGGGCAATTCACCCCTCCACTTT; CDR3aa: CASSVGPSSRSGNSPLHF
j_gene: TRBJ2-5; abundance: NA; v_gene: TRBV20-1; len: 11; d_gene: NA; CDR3nt: TGCAGTGCGGGGGGGCCGAAGACCCAGTACTTC; CDR3aa: CSAGGPKTQYF
j_gene: TRBJ1-2; abundance: NA; v_gene: TRBV7-8; len: 14; d_gene: NA; CDR3nt: TGTGCCAGCAGTTACCAATACACACAGAATGGCTACACCTTC; CDR3aa: CASSYQYTQNGYTF
j_gene: TRBJ1-6; abundance: NA; v_gene: TRBV5-6; len: 15; d_gene: TRBD1; CDR3nt: TGTGCCAGCAGCAAAAAAACAGGGGTTAATTCACCCCTCCACTTT; CDR3aa: CASSKKTGVNSPLHF
j_gene: TRBJ1-4; abundance: once; v_gene: TRBV5-1; len: 14; d_gene: NA; CDR3nt: TGCGCCAGCAGCCCCGGGGGGACTAATGAAAAACTGTTTTTT; CDR3aa: CASSPGGTNEKLFF
j_gene: TRBJ1-4; abundance: NA; v_gene: TRBV9; len: 12; d_gene: NA; CDR3nt: TGTGCCAGCAGCGTAGAAGTTGAAAAACTGTTTTTT; CDR3aa: CASSVEVEKLFF